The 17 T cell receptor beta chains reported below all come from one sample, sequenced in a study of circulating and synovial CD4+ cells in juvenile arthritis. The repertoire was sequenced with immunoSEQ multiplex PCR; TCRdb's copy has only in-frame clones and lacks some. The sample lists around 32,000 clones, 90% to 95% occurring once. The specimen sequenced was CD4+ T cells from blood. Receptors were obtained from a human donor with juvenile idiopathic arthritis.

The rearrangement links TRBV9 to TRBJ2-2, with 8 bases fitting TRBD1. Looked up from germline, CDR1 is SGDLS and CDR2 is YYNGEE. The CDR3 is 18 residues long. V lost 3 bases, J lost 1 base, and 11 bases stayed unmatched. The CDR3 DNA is TGTGCCAGCAGCGCAAGGCCGAGACAGGGGAGGAACACCGGGGAGCTGTTTTTT. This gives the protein CASSARPRQGRNTGELFF.

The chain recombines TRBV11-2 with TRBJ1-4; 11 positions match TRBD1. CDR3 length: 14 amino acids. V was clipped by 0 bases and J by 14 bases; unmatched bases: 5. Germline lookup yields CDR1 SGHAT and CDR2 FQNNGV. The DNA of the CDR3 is TGTGCCAGCAGCTTAGATTGGACAGGGGGCGTCCTGTTTTTT. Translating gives CASSLDWTGGVLFF.

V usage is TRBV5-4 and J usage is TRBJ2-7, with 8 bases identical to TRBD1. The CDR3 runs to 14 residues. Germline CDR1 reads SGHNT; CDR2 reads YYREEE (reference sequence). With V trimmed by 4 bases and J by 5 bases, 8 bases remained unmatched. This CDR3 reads CASSTQTGVDEQYF. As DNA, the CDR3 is TGTGCCAGCAGCACACAGACAGGGGTCGACGAGCAGTACTTC.

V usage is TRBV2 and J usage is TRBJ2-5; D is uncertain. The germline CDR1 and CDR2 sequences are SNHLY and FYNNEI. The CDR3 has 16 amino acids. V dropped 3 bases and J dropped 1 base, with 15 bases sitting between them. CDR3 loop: CASSDLRLDFQETQYF. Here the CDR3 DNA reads TGTGCCAGCAGTGACCTACGACTCGATTTCCAAGAGACCCAGTACTTC.

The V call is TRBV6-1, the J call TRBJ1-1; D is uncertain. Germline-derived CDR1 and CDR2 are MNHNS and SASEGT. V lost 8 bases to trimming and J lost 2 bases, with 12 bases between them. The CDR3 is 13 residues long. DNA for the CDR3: TGTGCCAGCTCTAGCGGTCGAAACACTGAAGCTTTCTTT. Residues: CASSSGRNTEAFF.

Written as DNA, the CDR3 is TGTGCCAGCAGCTTACAGGGGGCGATCACAGATAGCAATCAGCCCCAGCATTTT. As protein: CASSLQGAITDSNQPQHF. This chain links TRBV11-2 with TRBJ1-5; 8 positions match TRBD1. Per germline, CDR1 SGHAT and CDR2 FQNNGV. The CDR3 spans 18 residues. With V trimmed by 2 bases and J by 0 bases, 9 bases remained unmatched. The variable domain in full, with the rest retrieved from reference TRBV11-2 and TRBJ1-5, is EAGVAQSPRYKIIEKRQSVAFWCNPISGHATLYWYQQILGQGPKLLIQFQNNGVVDDSQLPKDRFSAERLKGVDSTLKIQPAKLEDSAVYLCASSLQGAITDSNQPQHFGDGTRLSIL.

CDR3 in amino acids: CASLPAGAENEKLFF. The CDR3 DNA follows: TGTGCCAGTCTCCCCGCGGGAGCAGAGAATGAAAAACTGTTTTTT. The chain uses TRBV28 and TRBJ1-4; D not resolved. The CDR3 totals 15 residues. Trimming stripped 9 bases from V and 5 bases from J, with 19 bases between. The germline V gene has CDR1 MDHEN and CDR2 SYDVKM.

The DNA of the CDR3 is TGTGCCAGCAGTTCGACTGGAAGGACCTACGAGCAGTACTTC. Protein sequence: CASSSTGRTYEQYF. The rearrangement uses TRBV28 and TRBJ2-7; no clear D. Per the germline V gene, CDR1 is MDHEN and CDR2 is SYDVKM. The length of the CDR3 is 14 residues. The V gene lost 4 bases and the J gene lost 2 bases, with 12 bases spanning the gap.

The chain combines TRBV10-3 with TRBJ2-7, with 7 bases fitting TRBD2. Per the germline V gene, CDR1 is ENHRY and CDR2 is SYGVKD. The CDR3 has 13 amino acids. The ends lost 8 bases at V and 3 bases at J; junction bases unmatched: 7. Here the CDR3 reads CAIGLAGDYEQYF. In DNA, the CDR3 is TGTGCCATCGGTTTGGCGGGAGACTACGAGCAGTACTTC.

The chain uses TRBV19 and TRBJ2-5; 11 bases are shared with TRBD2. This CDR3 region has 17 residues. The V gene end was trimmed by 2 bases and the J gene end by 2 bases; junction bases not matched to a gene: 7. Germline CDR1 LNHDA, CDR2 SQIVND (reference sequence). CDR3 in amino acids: CASSILGTSGKQETQYF. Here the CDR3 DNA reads TGTGCCAGTAGTATATTGGGGACTAGCGGTAAACAAGAGACCCAGTACTTC.

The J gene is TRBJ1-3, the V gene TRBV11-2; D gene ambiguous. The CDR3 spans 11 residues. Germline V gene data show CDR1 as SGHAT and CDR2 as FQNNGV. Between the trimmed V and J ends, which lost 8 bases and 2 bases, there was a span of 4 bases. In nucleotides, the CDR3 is TGTGCCAGCGGCCCTGGAAACACCATATATTTT. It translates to CASGPGNTIYF.

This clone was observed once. The CDR3 region is CASSPGGEAFF. The CDR3 nucleotides read TGTGCCAGCAGCCCGGGGGGTGAAGCTTTCTTT. The chain links TRBV5-4 to TRBJ1-1, with D perhaps TRBD1 (5 bases). The CDR3 length is 11 residues. The V gene's germline CDR1 is SGHNT and CDR2 YYREEE (reference sequence). V lost 4 bases to trimming and J lost 7 bases, with 8 bases between them.

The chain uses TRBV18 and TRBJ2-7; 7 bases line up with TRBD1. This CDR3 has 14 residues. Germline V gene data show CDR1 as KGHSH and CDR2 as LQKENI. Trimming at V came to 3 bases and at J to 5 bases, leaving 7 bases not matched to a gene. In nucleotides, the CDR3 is TGTGCCAGCTCACCGGGACAGCTAAGGGACGAGCAGTACTTC. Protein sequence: CASSPGQLRDEQYF.

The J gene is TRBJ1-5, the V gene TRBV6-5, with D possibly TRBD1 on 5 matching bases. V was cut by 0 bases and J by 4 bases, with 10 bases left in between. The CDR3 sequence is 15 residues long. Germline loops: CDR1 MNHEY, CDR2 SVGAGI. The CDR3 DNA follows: TGTGCCAGCAGTTACTCTCAGGGCCTAAATCAGCCCCAGCATTTT. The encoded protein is CASSYSQGLNQPQHF.

CDR3 in amino acids: CASSPSRTEAFF. In DNA form, the CDR3 reads TGTGCCAGCTCACCATCGAGGACAGAGGCTTTCTTT. The rearrangement links TRBV18 to TRBJ1-1, with D perhaps matching TRBD1 (6 bases). CDR1 and CDR2 (germline): KGHSH, LQKENI. This CDR3 comprises 12 residues. Trimming removed 2 bases at V and 11 bases at J, with 12 bases between. The full variable domain, rest sourced from reference TRBV18 and TRBJ1-1, is NAGVMQNPRHLVRRRGQEARLRCSPMKGHSHVYWYRQLPEEGLKFMVYLQKENIIDESGMPKERFSAEFPKEGPSILRIQQVVRGDSAAYFCASSPSRTEAFFGQGTRLTVV.

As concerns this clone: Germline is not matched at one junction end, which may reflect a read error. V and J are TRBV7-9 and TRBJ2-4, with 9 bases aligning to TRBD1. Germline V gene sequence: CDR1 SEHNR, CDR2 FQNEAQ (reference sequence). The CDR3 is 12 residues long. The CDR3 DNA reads TGTGCCAGCAGCCTGAATACGGACAGGGGTAGCTTC. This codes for CASSLNTDRGSF.

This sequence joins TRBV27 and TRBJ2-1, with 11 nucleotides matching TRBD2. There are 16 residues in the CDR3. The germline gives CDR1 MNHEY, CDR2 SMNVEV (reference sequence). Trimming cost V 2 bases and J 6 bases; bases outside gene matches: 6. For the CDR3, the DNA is TGTGCCAGCAGTTTACGAACCGGGACTAGCGGCAATGAGCAGTTCTTC. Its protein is CASSLRTGTSGNEQFF.